A selection of T cell receptor beta chains follows, all from one sample in a study of blood T cell repertoires in COVID-19. Sequencing was performed with immunoSEQ multiplex PCR; in TCRdb, only in-frame clones are kept and a portion is missing. The profile shows tens of thousands of clones, about 90% of them singletons. Sequencing used peripheral blood. The source is a human donor with active COVID-19. The donor label of this sample is uncertain. CDR3s include the opening cysteine and the closing phenylalanine or tryptophan. The D gene is left open where the match is weak. Expanded clones get a size class; other rows say once, few or many, or leave the size out.

V gene: TRBV7-2; D gene: TRBD1; clone size: -; J gene: TRBJ1-1; CDR3 protein: CASSSNEGQGKAFF; CDR3 DNA: TGTGCCAGCAGCTCGAACGAGGGACAGGGGAAAGCTTTCTTT
V gene: TRBV7-2; D gene: TRBD1; clone size: -; J gene: TRBJ1-2; CDR3 protein: CASSPRTGPNYGYTF; CDR3 DNA: TGTGCCAGCAGCCCAAGGACAGGACCTAACTATGGCTACACCTTC
V gene: TRBV4-2; D gene: -; clone size: -; J gene: TRBJ2-7; CDR3 protein: CASSQEKQVEYEQYF; CDR3 DNA: TGTGCCAGCAGCCAAGAGAAGCAGGTCGAGTACGAGCAGTACTTC
V gene: TRBV5-8; D gene: -; clone size: -; J gene: TRBJ2-3; CDR3 protein: CASSLVQVRGSDTQYF; CDR3 DNA: TGTGCCAGCAGCTTGGTTCAGGTCCGAGGGTCGGATACGCAGTATTTT
V gene: TRBV12-3/TRBV12-4; D gene: TRBD1; clone size: once; J gene: TRBJ1-1; CDR3 protein: CASSRGLYTEAFF; CDR3 DNA: TGTGCCAGCAGCAGGGGGCTGTACACTGAAGCTTTCTTT
V gene: TRBV7-3; D gene: TRBD1; clone size: -; J gene: TRBJ1-1; CDR3 protein: CASRPGTGTSEAFF; CDR3 DNA: TGTGCCAGCAGGCCCGGGACAGGGACGTCTGAAGCTTTCTTT
V gene: TRBV7-2; D gene: TRBD2; clone size: -; J gene: TRBJ2-3; CDR3 protein: CASSSVGLAATDTQYF; CDR3 DNA: TGTGCCAGCAGCTCAGTCGGGCTAGCGGCGACAGATACGCAGTATTTT
V gene: TRBV29-1; D gene: -; clone size: -; J gene: TRBJ1-3; CDR3 protein: CSVAYSHTGNTIYF; CDR3 DNA: TGCAGCGTTGCTTATAGCCATACTGGAAACACCATATATTTT
V gene: TRBV6-2/TRBV6-3; D gene: -; clone size: -; J gene: TRBJ2-7; CDR3 protein: CASSPRAGFPYEQYF; CDR3 DNA: TGTGCCAGCAGCCCCCGGGCGGGCTTCCCCTACGAGCAGTACTTC
V gene: TRBV11-2; D gene: TRBD1; clone size: -; J gene: TRBJ1-2; CDR3 protein: CASRSGRGAGGQDGYTF; CDR3 DNA: TGTGCCAGCAGATCCGGCCGCGGGGCAGGGGGCCAGGATGGCTACACCTTC
V gene: TRBV7-8; D gene: -; clone size: -; J gene: TRBJ2-7; CDR3 protein: CASSARVLSYEQYF; CDR3 DNA: TGTGCCAGCAGCGCCCGGGTCTTATCCTACGAGCAGTACTTC
V gene: TRBV6-2/TRBV6-3; D gene: TRBD2; clone size: -; J gene: TRBJ2-3; CDR3 protein: CASSYGTKNTDTQYF; CDR3 DNA: TGTGCCAGCAGCTATGGGACTAAAAACACAGATACGCAGTATTTT
V gene: TRBV12-5; D gene: TRBD2; clone size: -; J gene: TRBJ2-5; CDR3 protein: CASGLGSGGAQETQYF; CDR3 DNA: TGTGCTAGTGGTTTGGGTAGCGGGGGGGCACAAGAGACCCAGTACTTC
V gene: TRBV19; D gene: -; clone size: -; J gene: TRBJ1-1; CDR3 protein: CASSIYQDTEAFF; CDR3 DNA: TGTGCCAGTAGTATATATCAGGACACTGAAGCTTTCTTT
V gene: TRBV27; D gene: -; clone size: -; J gene: TRBJ1-1; CDR3 protein: CASSPWAGEGTEAFF; CDR3 DNA: TGTGCCAGCAGCCCATGGGCGGGGGAGGGCACTGAAGCTTTCTTT
V gene: TRBV6-5; D gene: TRBD1; clone size: few; J gene: TRBJ1-2; CDR3 protein: CASSFSGTGAGYTF; CDR3 DNA: TGTGCCAGCAGTTTCTCCGGGACAGGGGCTGGCTACACCTTC
V gene: TRBV5-5; D gene: -; clone size: -; J gene: TRBJ1-1; CDR3 protein: CASSLQRINTEAFF; CDR3 DNA: TGTGCCAGCAGCTTGCAGCGGATAAACACTGAAGCTTTCTTT
V gene: TRBV5-1; D gene: TRBD1; clone size: -; J gene: TRBJ1-1; CDR3 protein: CASSLGTGITEAFF; CDR3 DNA: TGCGCCAGCAGCTTGGGGACAGGGATTACCGAAGCTTTCTTT
V gene: TRBV9; D gene: -; clone size: -; J gene: TRBJ2-1; CDR3 protein: CASSAGGRAEQFF; CDR3 DNA: TGTGCCAGCAGCGCGGGGGGCCGGGCAGAGCAGTTCTTC
V gene: TRBV5-1; D gene: -; clone size: once; J gene: TRBJ1-2; CDR3 protein: CASREDSNYGYTF; CDR3 DNA: TGCGCCAGCAGAGAGGACAGTAACTATGGCTACACCTTC
V gene: TRBV24-1; D gene: -; clone size: -; J gene: TRBJ2-3; CDR3 protein: CATSVSLPGEADTQYF; CDR3 DNA: TGTGCCACCAGTGTCTCTCTTCCGGGGGAGGCAGATACGCAGTATTTT
V gene: TRBV6-2/TRBV6-3; D gene: TRBD2; clone size: -; J gene: TRBJ2-1; CDR3 protein: CASSPQGLAGGRGQFF; CDR3 DNA: TGTGCCAGCAGCCCACAAGGACTAGCGGGGGGACGAGGGCAGTTCTTC